The entry below describes one TCR beta chain. This record belongs to a study of cytomegalovirus exposure and HLA in healthy donors. Each of the donors was a healthy bone marrow donor. Though nominally healthy at sampling, donors likely had unrecorded immune exposures. Germline CDR1 MNHNS, CDR2 SASEGT. The ends lost 2 bases at V and 1 base at J; junction bases unmatched: 1. The CDR3 is made up of 15 amino acids. The PCR contained 60 Vbeta and 13 Jbeta primers. Per the original methods: An analysis performed later counted about 80 million unique TCR beta chains (roughly 9.9 million of them shared). This table comes from immunoSEQ multiplex PCR, and its TCRdb copy is limited to in-frame clones, with some not included. V and J calls and clone size are copied from that table; D and trimming were computed from the DNA. The data show 150,000 to 200,000 clones, with about four fifths seen just once and less than 2% held by the top ten.

Sequences were obtained from PBMCs. The chain has TRBV6-1 and TRBJ2-3; 9 nucleotides match TRBD2. This sequence originates from a man aged 18 to 35 in good health and CMV-seronegative. The CDR3 DNA reads TGTGCCAGCAGTGAACTAGCGGGGCGCACAGATACGCAGTATTTT. The encoded protein is CASSELAGRTDTQYF.